The present TCR beta chain was sequenced within a study of blood T cell repertoires in COVID-19. Study-wide context: The analysed material was cDNA or gDNA that came from T cells, B-cell-depleted T cells, or PBMCs.

Assay: immunoSEQ multiplex PCR; the TCRdb copy retains only in-frame clones and omits some. The profile covers roughly 180,000 clones, with roughly four fifths appearing a single time and 11% taken by the ten largest. V lost 0 bases, J lost 4 bases, and 10 bases stayed unmatched. CDR1 is SGDLS, CDR2 YYNGEE, per germline. The CDR3 contains 18 residues. The clonotype comes from a man aged 45-65 years who had recovered from COVID-19. The specimen sequenced was PBMCs or T cells enriched from blood (not recorded which). This chain joins TRBV9 and TRBJ2-1; TRBD2 matches 10 bases. This CDR3 is CASSVGLAGDFLYNEQFF. In DNA form, the CDR3 reads TGTGCCAGCAGCGTAGGTCTAGCGGGAGACTTCTTGTACAATGAGCAGTTCTTC.